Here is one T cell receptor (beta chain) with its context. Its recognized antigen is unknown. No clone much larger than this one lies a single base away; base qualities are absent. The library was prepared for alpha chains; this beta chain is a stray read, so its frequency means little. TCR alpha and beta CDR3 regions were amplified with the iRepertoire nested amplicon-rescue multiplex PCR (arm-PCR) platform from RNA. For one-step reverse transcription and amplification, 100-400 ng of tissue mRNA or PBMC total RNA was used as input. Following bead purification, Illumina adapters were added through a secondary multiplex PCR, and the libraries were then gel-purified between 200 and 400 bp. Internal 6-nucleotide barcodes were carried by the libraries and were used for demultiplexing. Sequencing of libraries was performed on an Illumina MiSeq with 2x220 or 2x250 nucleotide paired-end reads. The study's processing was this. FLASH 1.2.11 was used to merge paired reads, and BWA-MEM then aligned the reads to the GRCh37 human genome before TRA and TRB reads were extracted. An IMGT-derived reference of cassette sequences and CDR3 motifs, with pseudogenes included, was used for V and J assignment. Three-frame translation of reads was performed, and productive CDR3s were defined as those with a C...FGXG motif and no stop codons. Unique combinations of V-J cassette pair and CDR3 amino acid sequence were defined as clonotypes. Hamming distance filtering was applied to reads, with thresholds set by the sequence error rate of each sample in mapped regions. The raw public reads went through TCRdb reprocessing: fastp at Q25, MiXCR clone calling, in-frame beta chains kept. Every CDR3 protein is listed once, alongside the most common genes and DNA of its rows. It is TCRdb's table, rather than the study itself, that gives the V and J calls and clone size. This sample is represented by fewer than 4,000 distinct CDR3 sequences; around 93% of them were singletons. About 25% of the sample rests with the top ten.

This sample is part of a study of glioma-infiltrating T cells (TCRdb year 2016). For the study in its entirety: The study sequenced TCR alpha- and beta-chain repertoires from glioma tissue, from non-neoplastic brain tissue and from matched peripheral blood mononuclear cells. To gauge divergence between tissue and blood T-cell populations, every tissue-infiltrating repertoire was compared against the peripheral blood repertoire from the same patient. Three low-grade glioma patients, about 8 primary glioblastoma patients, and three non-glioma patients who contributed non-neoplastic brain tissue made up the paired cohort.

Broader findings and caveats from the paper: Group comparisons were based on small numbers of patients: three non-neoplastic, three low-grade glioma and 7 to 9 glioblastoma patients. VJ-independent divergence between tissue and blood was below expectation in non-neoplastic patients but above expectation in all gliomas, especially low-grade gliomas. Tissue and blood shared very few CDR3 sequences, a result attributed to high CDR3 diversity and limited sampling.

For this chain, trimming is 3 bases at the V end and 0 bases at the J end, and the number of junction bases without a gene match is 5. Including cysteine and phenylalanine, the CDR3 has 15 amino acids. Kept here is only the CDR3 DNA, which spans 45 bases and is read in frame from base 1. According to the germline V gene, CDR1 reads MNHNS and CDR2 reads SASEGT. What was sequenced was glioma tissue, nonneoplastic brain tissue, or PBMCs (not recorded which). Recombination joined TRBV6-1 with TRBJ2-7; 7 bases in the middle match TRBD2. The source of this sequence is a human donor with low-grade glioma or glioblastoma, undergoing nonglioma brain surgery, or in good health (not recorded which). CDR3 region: CASSDHGGGSYEQYF. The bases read TGTGCCAGCAGTGATCACGGCGGGGGCTCCTACGAGCAGTACTTC.